The 4 T cell receptor beta chains below were found in one sample sequenced in a study of T cells after yellow fever vaccination. TCRdb processed the 5' RACE reads anew with MiXCR; each CDR3 protein has one entry. The sample has hundreds of thousands of distinct CDR3 sequences; about 12% are singletons. The specimen was PBMCs, collected on the day of the yellow fever booster vaccination. The origin of the receptors is a man aged 25-45 years who received the YFV17D yellow fever vaccine.

This clonotype turned up a few times. In nucleotides, the CDR3 is TGTGCCACCAGTGATCAGGCCGGTCAAAAGCTGTTTTTT. Protein sequence: CATSDQAGQKLFF. The chain is built from TRBV24-1 and TRBJ2-2; D gene uncertain. V was clipped by 3 bases and J by 12 bases, with 13 bases between them. Germline V gene lookup returns CDR1 KGHDR and CDR2 SFDVKD. The CDR3 runs to 13 residues.

This clonotype was seen more than once but under ten times. The chain joins TRBV5-1 to TRBJ2-3; 7 nucleotides match TRBD1. The V gene end was trimmed by 5 bases and the J gene end by 0 bases; junction bases not matched to a gene: 12. The CDR3 runs to 17 residues. Germline V gives CDR1 SGHRS, CDR2 YFSETQ. The CDR3 region has the DNA TGCGCCAGCAGGACAGGGATAGGAAGGACAAGCACAGATACGCAGTATTTT. It translates to CASRTGIGRTSTDTQYF.

This clonotype was picked up many times. V gene TRBV7-3 combines with J gene TRBJ2-3; either TRBD1 or TRBD2 may fit D (5 bases each). Germline V gene sequence: CDR1 SGHTA, CDR2 FQGTGA. V lost 5 bases and J 7 bases, leaving 13 bases between the germline ends. The CDR3 contains 13 residues. The CDR3 nucleotides are TGTGCCAGCAGCCGGGACGGAACAAATACGCAGTATTTT. Its translation is CASSRDGTNTQYF.

This clonotype was detected a few times. The V and J genes are TRBV12-3 or TRBV12-4 and TRBJ2-2, with TRBD1 identical over 7 bases. CDR3 size: 16 residues. J was trimmed by 4 bases and V by 6 bases; bases with no gene match: 11. CDR3 sequence (DNA): TGTGCCAGCAGCCCAAGGGGGCAGGGTCTCACCGGGGAGCTGTTTTTT. Translating it yields CASSPRGQGLTGELFF.